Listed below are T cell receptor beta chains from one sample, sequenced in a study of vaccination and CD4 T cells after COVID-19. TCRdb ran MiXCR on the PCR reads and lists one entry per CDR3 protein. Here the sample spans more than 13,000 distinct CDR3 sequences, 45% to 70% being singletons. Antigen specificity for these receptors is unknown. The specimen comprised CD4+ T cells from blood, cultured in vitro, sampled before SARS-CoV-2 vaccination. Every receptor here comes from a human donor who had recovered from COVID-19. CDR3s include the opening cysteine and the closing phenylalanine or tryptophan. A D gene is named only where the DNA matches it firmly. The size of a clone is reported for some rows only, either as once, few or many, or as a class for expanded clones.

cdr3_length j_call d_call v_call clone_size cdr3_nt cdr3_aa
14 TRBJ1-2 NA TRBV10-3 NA TGTGCCATCAGTGAGTCGGGGGTTAACTATGGCTACACCTTC CAISESGVNYGYTF
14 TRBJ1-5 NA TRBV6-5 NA TGTGCCAGCAGTTACAGGGATAGCAATCAGCCCCAGCATTTT CASSYRDSNQPQHF
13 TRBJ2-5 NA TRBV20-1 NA TGCAGTGCTGGGCTAGGAATCGAAGAGACCCAGTACTTC CSAGLGIEETQYF
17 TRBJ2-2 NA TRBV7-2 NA TGTGCCAGCAGCTTAAGGGGGGGCAGTCTGAACACCGGGGAGCTGTTTTTT CASSLRGGSLNTGELFF
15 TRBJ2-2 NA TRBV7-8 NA TGTGCCAGCAGCTTCAAACTCGGGGAAACCGGGGAGCTGTTTTTT CASSFKLGETGELFF
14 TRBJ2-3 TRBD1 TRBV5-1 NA TGCGCCAGCAGCGGGGACAGGGGGGCAGATACGCAGTATTTT CASSGDRGADTQYF
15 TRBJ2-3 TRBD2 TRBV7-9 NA TGTGCCAGCAGCGTGAGCGGGGGGAGCACAGATACGCAGTATTTT CASSVSGGSTDTQYF
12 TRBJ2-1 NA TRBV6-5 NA TGTGCCAGCAGTTCCACAGGGAAGGAGCAGTTCTTC CASSSTGKEQFF
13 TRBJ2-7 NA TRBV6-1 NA TGTGCCAGCAGCCCACAGGCCACCTACGAGCAGTACTTC CASSPQATYEQYF
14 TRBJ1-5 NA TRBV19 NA TGTGCCAGTAGTATCCTCGGGGTCCGGCAGCCCCAGCATTTT CASSILGVRQPQHF
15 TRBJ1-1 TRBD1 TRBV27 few TGTGCCAGCAGTAGTGGGGACAGTTGGAACACTGAAGCTTTCTTT CASSSGDSWNTEAFF
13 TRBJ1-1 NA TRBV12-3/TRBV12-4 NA TGTGCCAGCAAGGCAGGAATGAGCACTGAAGCTTTCTTT CASKAGMSTEAFF
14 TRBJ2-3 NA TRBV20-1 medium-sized TGCAGTGGAGGAACTCGGGACCACACAGATACGCAGTATTTT CSGGTRDHTDTQYF
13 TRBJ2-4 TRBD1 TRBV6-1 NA TGTGCCAGTAGAAGGGACAGCCAAAACATTCAGTACTTC CASRRDSQNIQYF
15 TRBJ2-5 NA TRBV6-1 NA TGTGCCAGCATGTCATCAGGGGGGCCCGGAGCGACCCAGTACTTC CASMSSGGPGATQYF
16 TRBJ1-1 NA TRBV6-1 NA TGTGCCACCAACAACCCGATGGGACGGTCGAACACTGAAGCTTTCTTT CATNNPMGRSNTEAFF
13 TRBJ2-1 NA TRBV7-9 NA TGTGCCAGCACGCCGGACTTCCCTAATGAGCAGTTCTTC CASTPDFPNEQFF
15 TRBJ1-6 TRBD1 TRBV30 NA TGTGCCTGGAGTGTATCCAGACAGGGGAATTCACCCCTCCACTTT CAWSVSRQGNSPLHF
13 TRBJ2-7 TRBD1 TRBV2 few TGTGCCAGCACCCGGGACAGGGCCTACGAGCAGTACTTC CASTRDRAYEQYF
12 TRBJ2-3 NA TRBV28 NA TGTGCCAGCAGTTTACAGGGAGGACCACAGTATTTT CASSLQGGPQYF
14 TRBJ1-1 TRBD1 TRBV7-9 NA TGTGCCAGCAGCCCGGACAGGGCGAACACTGAAGCTTTCTTT CASSPDRANTEAFF
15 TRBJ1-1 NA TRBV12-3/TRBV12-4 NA TGTGCCAGCAGCCCCCAGTGGTCCAAGAACACTGAAGCTTTCTTT CASSPQWSKNTEAFF